These 29 T cell receptor beta chains came from one sample sequenced in a study of response to subunit inactivated influenza vaccine. TCRdb fed the RT-PCR reads into MiXCR, producing one record per CDR3 protein. The sample has roughly 670,000 distinct CDR3 sequences; around 15% are singletons. Sequencing was performed on PBMCs from blood, taken around two weeks before vaccination. The origin of the receptors is a man in his fifties who received an inactivated influenza vaccine.

V gene TRBV6-1 combines with J gene TRBJ2-7; 7 nucleotides align to TRBD2. Germline trimming cut 7 bases from V and 0 bases from J; bases unmatched to any gene: 3. The germline gives CDR1 MNHNS, CDR2 SASEGT. This CDR3 has 13 residues. CDR3: CASTGGVSYEQYF. CDR3 DNA sequence: TGTGCCAGCACTGGGGGGGTCTCCTACGAGCAGTACTTC.

This chain connects TRBV5-1 to TRBJ2-6; D is unclear. The germline V and J ends were trimmed by 3 bases and 0 bases, with 7 bases remaining between them. The germline CDR1 and CDR2 sequences are SGHRS and YFSETQ. The length of the CDR3 is 15 residues. The CDR3: CASSSDHSGANVLTF. CDR3 nucleotides: TGCGCCAGCAGCTCGGACCACTCTGGGGCCAACGTCCTGACTTTC. Full variable domain (missing parts from reference TRBV5-1 and TRBJ2-6): KAGVTQTPRYLIKTRGQQVTLSCSPISGHRSVSWYQQTPGQGLQFLFEYFSETQRNKGNFPGRFSGRQFSNSRSEMNVSTLELGDSALYLCASSSDHSGANVLTFGAGSRLTVL.

The rearrangement links TRBV3-1 to TRBJ2-3; D gene uncertain. CDR1 LGHDT and CDR2 YNNKEL come from the germline V gene (reference sequence). V lost 4 bases, J lost 2 bases, and 13 bases lay in between. The CDR3 is 15 amino acids. CDR3 sequence reads: CASSPYDWDTDTQYF. In DNA form, the CDR3 reads TGTGCCAGCAGCCCGTACGACTGGGACACAGATACGCAGTATTTT.

The chain uses TRBV24-1 and TRBJ2-3; D unclear. Germline lookup yields CDR1 KGHDR and CDR2 SFDVKD. The CDR3 has 13 amino acids. V gave up 6 bases and J gave up 4 bases, with 10 bases separating them. CDR3: CATSRTVPDTQYF. The CDR3 DNA follows: TGTGCCACCAGTAGGACCGTTCCAGATACGCAGTATTTT.

This clonotype was seen ten or more times. The rearrangement links TRBV25-1 to TRBJ2-5, with TRBD1 matching 7 bases. V dropped 4 bases and J dropped 5; count of bases not matched to a gene: 4. Germline-derived CDR1 and CDR2 are MGHDK and SYGVNS. CDR3 length: 13 amino acids. DNA for the CDR3: TGTGCCAGCAGTGGACAGGGTTTGGAGACCCAGTACTTC. This gives the protein CASSGQGLETQYF.

The sample holds a few counts of this clonotype. This chain joins TRBV20-1 and TRBJ2-7; 7 bases are a match to TRBD2. The germline gives CDR1 DFQATT, CDR2 SNEGSKA (reference sequence). The CDR3 loop spans 13 amino acids. Trimming cost V 0 bases and J 3 bases; bases outside gene matches: 2. The chain's CDR3 is CSARDWDYYEQYF. CDR3 in DNA: TGCAGTGCTAGAGATTGGGACTACTACGAGCAGTACTTC.

To note about this clonotype: The junction and the germline gene differ at one end; a read error may be behind it. The V gene is TRBV9, the J gene TRBJ2-3; D perhaps matches TRBD2 (6 bases). CDR1 and CDR2 (germline): SGDLS, YYNGEE. The CDR3 extends over 16 amino acids. The DNA for the CDR3 is TGTGCCAGCAGCCCCACGAGCGGGTGGAGCACAGATATGCAGTATTTT. Protein: CASSPTSGWSTDMQYF.

This chain uses TRBV12-3 or TRBV12-4 with TRBJ2-2; 7 bases fit TRBD2. The V and J ends lost 8 bases and 3 bases, in that order; junction bases with no gene match: 6. The CDR3 loop spans 14 amino acids. The CDR3 loop is CASSGRQHTGELFF. In DNA form, the CDR3 reads TGTGCCAGCTCCGGGAGGCAGCACACCGGGGAGCTGTTTTTT.

This clonotype was counted a few times. V is TRBV28 and J is TRBJ1-5, with no clear D. Germline V CDR1 and CDR2: MDHEN, SYDVKM. The ends were cut back, 2 bases at V and 9 bases at J, with 17 bases in the middle. The length of the CDR3 is 15 residues. CDR3 coding DNA: TGTGCCAGCAGTTTAAATCCCCTGCGTCTCGGGCCCCAGCATTTT. This codes for CASSLNPLRLGPQHF.

This chain joins TRBV5-1 and TRBJ2-3; D not resolved. V was shortened by 0 bases and J by 5 bases, with 13 bases between the two germline ends. Germline V gene data show CDR1 as SGHRS and CDR2 as YFSETQ. This CDR3 has 15 amino acids. CDR3 in amino acids: CASSLEGQRQDTQYF. The DNA of the CDR3 is TGCGCCAGCAGCTTGGAAGGGCAGCGTCAAGATACGCAGTATTTT.

This clonotype was seen many times. This chain uses TRBV28 with TRBJ2-5; the match to TRBD2 covers 9 bases. The length of the CDR3 is 15 residues. Germline CDR1 reads MDHEN; CDR2 reads SYDVKM. The V gene end was trimmed by 4 bases and the J gene end by 4 bases; junction bases not matched to a gene: 7. The CDR3 spells CASSSPGSGRETQYF. The CDR3 DNA reads as TGTGCCAGCAGTTCTCCGGGTAGCGGGAGAGAGACCCAGTACTTC.

This clonotype was detected a few times. V gene TRBV13 combines with J gene TRBJ2-3, with 9 positions matching TRBD2. V shed 3 bases and J 2 bases; nucleotides not matched to a gene: 9. Germline CDR1 PRHDT, CDR2 FYEKMQ (reference sequence). The CDR3 spans 17 residues. The CDR3 nucleotides are TGTGCCAGCAGCTTTAGTCTGGCGGGAGGGCCCACAGATACGCAGTATTTT. It specifies CASSFSLAGGPTDTQYF.

This clonotype was detected only a few times. This chain uses TRBV12-3 or TRBV12-4 with TRBJ1-2, with D unclear. V was pared by 6 bases and J by 0 bases, with 11 bases between. There are 14 residues in the CDR3. The CDR3 region has the DNA TGTGCCAGCAGACCTGGACGGACTAACTATGGCTACACCTTC. Protein sequence: CASRPGRTNYGYTF.

This clonotype was seen at least ten times. The genes are TRBV7-2 and TRBJ2-2, with no clear D. CDR3 length: 15 residues. Germline V CDR1 and CDR2: SGHTA, FQGNSA. Trimming removed 4 bases from V and 3 bases from J, with 12 bases in between. CDR3 sequence reads: CASSSSGSYTGELFF. The CDR3 DNA is TGTGCCAGCAGCTCCTCCGGGTCCTACACCGGGGAGCTGTTTTTT. The complete variable domain, with remaining parts taken from reference TRBV7-2 and TRBJ2-2, reads GAGVSQSPSNKVTEKGKDVELRCDPISGHTALYWYRQSLGQGLEFLIYFQGNSAPDKSGLPSDRFSAERTGGSVSTLTIQRTQQEDSAVYLCASSSSGSYTGELFFGEGSRLTVL.

This clonotype was detected only a few times. The chain combines TRBV30 with TRBJ1-4; 9 bases fit TRBD1. The CDR3 totals 16 residues. Germline V gene lookup returns CDR1 GTSNPN and CDR2 SVGIG (reference sequence). The ends lost 0 bases at V and 8 bases at J; junction bases unmatched: 10. The CDR3 protein is CAWSVLQGAGGEKLFF. In DNA form, the CDR3 reads TGTGCCTGGAGTGTACTACAGGGGGCGGGCGGGGAAAAACTGTTTTTT. The whole variable domain, remainder taken from reference TRBV30 and TRBJ1-4, is SQTIHQWPATLVQPVGSPLSLECTVEGTSNPNLYWYRQAAGRGLQLLFYSVGIGQISSEVPQNLSASRPQDRQFILSSKKLLLSDSGFYLCAWSVLQGAGGEKLFFGSGTQLSVL.

This clonotype showed up just a few times. This chain joins TRBV4-1 and TRBJ2-1; the match to TRBD2 covers 7 bases. The CDR3 runs 17 residues. The V gene's germline CDR1 is MGHRA and CDR2 YSYEKL. The trim removed 3 bases at V and 2 bases at J, leaving 10 bases unmatched. CDR3 in DNA: TGCGCCAGCAGCCAGCTTTCCCTGGGGGGGGCCTACAATGAGCAGTTCTTC. Amino acid sequence: CASSQLSLGGAYNEQFF.

This clonotype was seen a few times. The chain is built from TRBV3-1 and TRBJ2-7, with no clear D. Trimming left V 4 bases short and J 2 bases short, with 18 bases between. CDR3 length: 16 amino acids. Looked up from germline, CDR1 is LGHDT and CDR2 is YNNKEL (reference sequence). CDR3 amino acids: CASSPLLTLAAYEQYF. The CDR3 DNA sequence: TGTGCCAGCAGCCCCTTGCTCACCCTCGCGGCCTACGAGCAGTACTTC.

The genes are TRBV30 and TRBJ1-2; the D gene is possibly TRBD1 (6 bases). The length of the CDR3 is 12 residues. Trimming removed 4 bases from V and 8 bases from J, with 14 bases in between. Germline-derived CDR1 and CDR2 are GTSNPN and SVGIG (reference sequence). CDR3 sequence (DNA): TGTGCCTGGACGGCAGGGGAGTGGGGCTACACCTTC. It is translated as CAWTAGEWGYTF.

This clonotype has just a few counts. This chain uses TRBV27 with TRBJ1-1; no reliable D call. The length of the CDR3 is 13 residues. Germline V gene sequence: CDR1 MNHEY, CDR2 SMNVEV (reference sequence). V lost 3 bases and J 3 bases, leaving 8 bases between the germline ends. The CDR3 DNA follows: TGTGCCAGCAGTTTCGGGGTTCACACTGAAGCTTTCTTT. Encoded protein: CASSFGVHTEAFF.

This clonotype was picked up many times. The chain combines TRBV29-1 with TRBJ2-7; D unresolved. This CDR3 region has 13 residues. V was clipped by 2 bases and J by 0 bases, with 8 bases between them. Germline loops: CDR1 SQVTM, CDR2 ANQGSEA. DNA of the CDR3: TGCAGCGTTGAATTGACTTCCTCCTACGAGCAGTACTTC. Amino acid sequence: CSVELTSSYEQYF.

This clonotype has a handful of counts. V and J are TRBV15 and TRBJ2-7, with 7 nucleotides matching TRBD1. V was pared by 0 bases and J by 0 bases, with 5 bases of the junction left unmatched. The CDR3 covers 16 residues. Germline V CDR1 and CDR2: LNHNV, YYDKDF (reference sequence). Written as DNA, the CDR3 is TGTGCCACCAGCAGAGATACAGGGGCCTACTCCTACGAGCAGTACTTC. Protein sequence: CATSRDTGAYSYEQYF. Based on the CDR3 plus reference TRBV15 and TRBJ2-7, the full variable domain is DAMVIQNPRYQVTQFGKPVTLSCSQTLNHNVMYWYQQKSSQAPKLLFHYYDKDFNNEADTPDNFQSRRPNTSFCFLDIRSPGLGDTAMYLCATSRDTGAYSYEQYFGPGTRLTVT.

This clonotype was detected a few times. The V call is TRBV29-1, the J call TRBJ1-2, with D unresolved. The length of the CDR3 is 15 residues. The ends were cut back, 3 bases at V and 7 bases at J, with 21 bases in the middle. Per the germline V gene, CDR1 is SQVTM and CDR2 is ANQGSEA. The CDR3 DNA follows: TGCAGCGTTGACCCGGCTCTCGACCCCACTCCTGGCTACACCTTC. Residues: CSVDPALDPTPGYTF.

This clonotype appeared once. The genes are TRBV20-1 and TRBJ2-3; D remains unclear. V was shortened by 6 bases and J by 0 bases, with 22 bases between the two germline ends. From germline, CDR1 is DFQATT and CDR2 SNEGSKA (reference sequence). The CDR3 is 17 residues long. The chain's CDR3 is CSATPRLISSSTDTQYF. Written as DNA, the CDR3 is TGCAGTGCCACCCCGCGGCTAATCTCCTCTAGCACAGATACGCAGTATTTT.

The chain carries TRBV9 and TRBJ1-2; D gene uncertain. Per germline, CDR1 SGDLS and CDR2 YYNGEE. Deletions cut 2 bases from V and 0 bases from J, with 23 bases between. This CDR3 contains 19 residues. The CDR3 region has the DNA TGTGCCAGCAGCGTCGATCAAACGGGTCAGAGAAAAGCTAACTATGGCTACACCTTC. It is translated as CASSVDQTGQRKANYGYTF.

CDR3 DNA sequence: TGTGCCAGCAGTTTCGGGGGCGCGTGGGAGACCCAGTACTTC. It codes for CASSFGGAWETQYF. The V gene is TRBV27, the J gene TRBJ2-5; D may match TRBD1 or TRBD2 (6 bases each). Germline V gene data show CDR1 as MNHEY and CDR2 as SMNVEV (reference sequence). V was cut by 3 bases and J by 5 bases, with 13 bases left in between. The CDR3 spans 14 residues.

This rearrangement joins TRBV7-2 to TRBJ1-6; D may be TRBD1 (6 bases). CDR3 length: 15 amino acids. Trimming removed 3 bases at V and 6 bases at J, with 12 bases between. Germline CDR1 and CDR2: SGHTA and FQGNSA. For the CDR3, the DNA is TGTGCCAGCAGCTTCGGACAGAGGATTAATTCACCCCTCCACTTT. It specifies CASSFGQRINSPLHF.

The table lists this clonotype with many counts. The chain employs TRBV5-1 and TRBJ2-2; D ambiguous. This CDR3 spans 13 amino acids. Trimming shortened V by 0 bases and J by 7 bases, and 7 bases separated the two germline ends. In germline, CDR1 is SGHRS, CDR2 YFSETQ. The CDR3 loop is CASSLEGGGELFF. The CDR3 bases are TGCGCCAGCAGCTTGGAGGGCGGCGGGGAGCTGTTTTTT. The whole variable domain, remainder taken from reference TRBV5-1 and TRBJ2-2, is KAGVTQTPRYLIKTRGQQVTLSCSPISGHRSVSWYQQTPGQGLQFLFEYFSETQRNKGNFPGRFSGRQFSNSRSEMNVSTLELGDSALYLCASSLEGGGELFFGEGSRLTVL.

The chain has TRBV12-3 or TRBV12-4 and TRBJ2-2; D gene unclear. This CDR3 is 13 amino acids long. The ends were cut back, 4 bases at V and 3 bases at J, with 6 bases in the middle. In DNA form, the CDR3 reads TGTGCCAGCAGTTGGCGGTACACCGGGGAGCTGTTTTTT. Translation: CASSWRYTGELFF.

With respect to this clonotype: Since a much larger clone is just one base distant, this may be a read error. The chain links TRBV7-9 to TRBJ2-7; unclear D gene. CDR3 length: 12 residues. Per the germline V gene, CDR1 is SEHNR and CDR2 is FQNEAQ (reference sequence). Trimming took off 1 base at V and 3 bases at J, with 4 bases between the two ends. This CDR3 reads CASSLVIYEQYF. The CDR3 coding sequence is TGTGCCAGCAGCTTAGTTATCTACGAGCAGTACTTC.